Below are 11 T cell receptor beta chains sequenced from a single sample in a study of identifying expanded T cells in peripheral blood. Some clones are missing from TCRdb's copy, which holds only in-frame ones; the method was immunoSEQ multiplex PCR. The data hold around 94,000 clones, with around 89% observed a single time. The sample comprised blood. Receptors were obtained from a person aged 18 to 75 in good health.

The genes are TRBV27 and TRBJ1-1; D not resolved. Trimming took off 1 base at V and 5 bases at J, with 11 bases between the two ends. The CDR3 is 14 amino acids. Germline V gene data show CDR1 as MNHEY and CDR2 as SMNVEV (reference sequence). This CDR3 is CASSLWVGRTEAFF. The CDR3 DNA is TGTGCCAGCAGTTTATGGGTAGGGCGAACTGAAGCTTTCTTT.

This clone has a single count. This chain uses TRBV11-3 with TRBJ1-1, with TRBD1 as a possible D gene (5 bases). The CDR3 is 13 amino acids. Trimming shortened V by 5 bases and J by 7 bases, and 14 bases separated the two germline ends. Looked up from germline, CDR1 is SGHNT and CDR2 is YENEEA. The CDR3 loop is CASSNGQGVEAFF. In DNA, the CDR3 is TGTGCCAGCAGCAATGGACAAGGGGTTGAAGCTTTCTTT.

The genes are TRBV6-1 and TRBJ1-5, with D unclear. Trimming left V 6 bases short and J 2 bases short, with 11 bases between. Germline V gene data show CDR1 as MNHNS and CDR2 as SASEGT. This CDR3 is built from 14 residues. DNA for the CDR3: TGTGCCAGCAGGGCCAGGTTTGGCAATCAGCCCCAGCATTTT. This sequence encodes CASRARFGNQPQHF.

V and J are TRBV7-9 and TRBJ1-5, with 8 positions matching TRBD1. CDR3 length: 14 amino acids. Germline loops: CDR1 SEHNR, CDR2 FQNEAQ (reference sequence). J was trimmed by 9 bases and V by 1 base; bases with no gene match: 5. Here the CDR3 reads CASSLGQGLGPQHF. CDR3 DNA: TGTGCCAGCAGCTTAGGACAGGGGTTAGGGCCCCAGCATTTT.

This chain uses TRBV18 with TRBJ1-4, with a weak D call TRBD1 (6 bases). Looked up from germline, CDR1 is KGHSH and CDR2 is LQKENI. This CDR3 region has 14 residues. V was trimmed by 3 bases and J by 6 bases, leaving 11 bases between them. The CDR3 coding sequence is TGTGCCAGCTCACCGGCAAGGGGGTATGAAAAACTGTTTTTT. Residues: CASSPARGYEKLFF. Filled out from reference TRBV18 and TRBJ1-4, the complete variable domain reads NAGVMQNPRHLVRRRGQEARLRCSPMKGHSHVYWYRQLPEEGLKFMVYLQKENIIDESGMPKERFSAEFPKEGPSILRIQQVVRGDSAAYFCASSPARGYEKLFFGSGTQLSVL.

The chain carries TRBV11-2 and TRBJ2-7, with TRBD1 identical over 9 bases. CDR1 and CDR2 (germline): SGHAT, FQNNGV. This CDR3 contains 16 residues. The V segment lost 6 bases and the J segment 1 base; nucleotides outside the gene matches: 10. The chain's CDR3 is CASSPGPGQGSYEQYF. CDR3 in DNA: TGTGCCAGCAGTCCGGGACCGGGACAGGGATCCTACGAGCAGTACTTC. The variable domain in full, completed from reference TRBV11-2 and TRBJ2-7, reads EAGVAQSPRYKIIEKRQSVAFWCNPISGHATLYWYQQILGQGPKLLIQFQNNGVVDDSQLPKDRFSAERLKGVDSTLKIQPAKLEDSAVYLCASSPGPGQGSYEQYFGPGTRLTVT.

This clone is judged medium-sized. The chain combines TRBV30 with TRBJ2-7, with D uncertain. The germline V gene has CDR1 GTSNPN and CDR2 SVGIG (reference sequence). This CDR3 has 10 residues. The DNA for the CDR3 is TGTACTGGAGCATCCTACGAGCAGTACTTC. Its protein is CTGASYEQYF.

The chain links TRBV7-2 to TRBJ1-5; 7 positions agree with TRBD1. Germline V gives CDR1 SGHTA, CDR2 FQGNSA. Trimming cost V 4 bases and J 1 base; bases outside gene matches: 4. The CDR3 is made up of 15 amino acids. This CDR3 is CASSSQTGSNQPQHF. The CDR3 bases are TGTGCCAGCAGCTCGCAGACAGGGAGCAATCAGCCCCAGCATTTT.

The rearrangement uses TRBV19 and TRBJ2-3, with D possibly matching TRBD1 (5 bases). CDR1 LNHDA and CDR2 SQIVND come from the germline V gene (reference sequence). V lost 3 bases to trimming and J lost 5 bases, with 9 bases between them. The CDR3 covers 13 residues. CDR3 sequence: CASSIRGQDTQYF. For the CDR3, the DNA is TGTGCCAGTAGTATCCGCGGACAAGATACGCAGTATTTT.

The genes are TRBV5-1 and TRBJ2-3; D unclear. The CDR3 runs 13 residues. Trimming removed 2 bases from V and 9 bases from J, with 13 bases in between. Germline V lookup: CDR1 SGHRS, CDR2 YFSETQ. The CDR3 reads CASSFGRRETQYF. As DNA, the CDR3 is TGCGCCAGCAGCTTCGGACGAAGGGAAACGCAGTATTTT.

The chain recombines TRBV25-1 with TRBJ2-3; tentative D call: TRBD1 (5 bases). The CDR3 has 13 residues. Germline CDR1 MGHDK, CDR2 SYGVNS. Deletions cut 8 bases from V and 6 bases from J, with 15 bases between. The chain's CDR3 is CASRNVGADTQYF. The CDR3 DNA sequence: TGTGCCAGCCGAAACGTAGGGGCTGATACGCAGTATTTT.